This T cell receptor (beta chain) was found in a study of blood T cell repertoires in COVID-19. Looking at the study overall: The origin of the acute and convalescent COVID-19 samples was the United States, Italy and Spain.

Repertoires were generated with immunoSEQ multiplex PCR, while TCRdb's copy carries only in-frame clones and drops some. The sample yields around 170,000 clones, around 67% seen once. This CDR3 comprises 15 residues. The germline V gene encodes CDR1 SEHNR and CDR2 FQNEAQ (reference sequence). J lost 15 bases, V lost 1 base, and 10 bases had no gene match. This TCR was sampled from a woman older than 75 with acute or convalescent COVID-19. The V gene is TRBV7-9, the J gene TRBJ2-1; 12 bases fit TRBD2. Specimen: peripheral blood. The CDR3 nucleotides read TGTGCCAGCAGCTTAGTTGGGACTAGCGGGCCGCTAGGGTTCTTC. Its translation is CASSLVGTSGPLGFF.